The rows below give T cell receptor beta chains drawn from one sample of a study of T-cell reconstitution after alpha-beta-depleted transplantation in children. TCRdb reprocessed the PCR reads with MiXCR, giving one entry per CDR3 protein. Here the sample spans approximately 400,000 distinct CDR3 sequences, 15% to 20% being singletons. The source material was PBMCs, mostly from graft donor cells, sampled 360 days after TCRalphabeta/CD19-depleted stem cell transplant. The receptors shown here come from a boy under two years old who had a stem cell transplant for Wiskott-Aldrich syndrome, so the T cells may come from the graft donor. CDR3s include the opening cysteine and the closing phenylalanine or tryptophan. D genes are given only for firm matches. Clone size is stated in some rows and not others, as once, few, many or a class when expanded.

size	V	D	J	DNA	CDR3
few	TRBV12-3/TRBV12-4	.	TRBJ2-1	TGTGCCAGCAGTAGGCACTTCGGGAATGAGCAGTTCTTC	CASSRHFGNEQFF
few	TRBV4-3	.	TRBJ2-5	TGCGCCAGCAGCCAGGGTACCGCCCAGGGGCTTGGGGAGACCCAGTACTTC	CASSQGTAQGLGETQYF
few	TRBV2	.	TRBJ1-2	TGTGCCAGCAGTGAAGAGGAGGGGAACTATGGCTACACCTTC	CASSEEEGNYGYTF
few	TRBV29-1	TRBD1	TRBJ1-2	TGCAGCGTCCCCGGGACAGGGGGCGAGGGCTACACCTTC	CSVPGTGGEGYTF
few	TRBV2	.	TRBJ2-5	TGTGCCTCTTGCCCGGAGGCCAGCCTCAAAGAGACCCAGTACTTC	CASCPEASLKETQYF
.	TRBV12-3/TRBV12-4	.	TRBJ2-3	TGTGCCAGCAGTTTTTCGGGTCGAGATACGCAGTATTTT	CASSFSGRDTQYF
many	TRBV5-1	.	TRBJ2-3	TGCGCCAGCAGCTTGTTAGGCGCAGATACGCAGTATTTT	CASSLLGADTQYF
.	TRBV19	TRBD1	TRBJ2-5	TGTGCCAGTAGTATCCTGGACAGGGGGTCAGAGACCCAGTACTTC	CASSILDRGSETQYF
.	TRBV7-8	.	TRBJ2-6	TGTGCCAGCAGCTTAGCGCCAGGGCTCCCAAGCTCTGGGGCCAACGTCCTGACTTTC	CASSLAPGLPSSGANVLTF
.	TRBV30	TRBD1	TRBJ2-3	TGTGCCTGCGGACAGGGACGTAGGACAGATACGCAGTATTTT	CACGQGRRTDTQYF
.	TRBV23-1	.	TRBJ2-6	TGCGCCAGCAGTCAATCCCATATTGGGCTTTTTCTAGAAGGGTCTGGGGCCAACGTCCTGACTTTC	CASSQSHIGLFLEGSGANVLTF
few	TRBV29-1	.	TRBJ1-1	TGCAGCGTCGGAAGACAGGAGAACACTGAAGCTTTCTTT	CSVGRQENTEAFF
few	TRBV12-3/TRBV12-4	.	TRBJ2-3	TGTGCCAGCACCCCCGACCCCGCCCACAGAGATACGCAGTATTTT	CASTPDPAHRDTQYF
.	TRBV12-3/TRBV12-4	.	TRBJ2-5	TGTGCCAGCAGTTTAAGCGGACTAGAGACCCAGTACTTC	CASSLSGLETQYF
.	TRBV6-1	.	TRBJ1-4	TGTGCCAGCAGTAGGAGAAAAGGGAATGAAAAACTGTTTTTT	CASSRRKGNEKLFF
few	TRBV7-9	.	TRBJ2-2	TGTGCCACCGAGCGCGTTAGGGACACCGGGGAGCTGTTTTTT	CATERVRDTGELFF
many	TRBV5-1	TRBD1	TRBJ2-1	TGCGCCAGCAGCGACAGGGGAGGCTCCTACAATGAGCAGTTCTTC	CASSDRGGSYNEQFF
few	TRBV12-3/TRBV12-4	TRBD1	TRBJ1-4	TGTGCCAGCAGCTCCGGGACAGGGTGGCAAAAACTGTTTTTT	CASSSGTGWQKLFF
.	TRBV7-2	.	TRBJ1-2	TGTGCCAGCAGCTTAATCGACAGGCACTATGGCTACACCTTC	CASSLIDRHYGYTF
few	TRBV20-1	TRBD1	TRBJ2-5	TGCAGTGCCGAGGGACAGGGGATCCAAGAGACCCAGTACTTC	CSAEGQGIQETQYF
.	TRBV21-1	.	TRBJ2-7	TGTGCCAGCAGCAATTTAGCGGGGCAGAGCTCCTACGAGCAGTACTTC	CASSNLAGQSSYEQYF
few	TRBV7-8	.	TRBJ2-7	TGTGCCAGCAGCTTAGAAACAGGGTACGAGCAGTACTTC	CASSLETGYEQYF
few	TRBV6-1	TRBD1	TRBJ2-1	TGTGCCAGCAGAACCCGGGACAGGGATCATCATGAGCAGTTCTTC	CASRTRDRDHHEQFF
few	TRBV4-2	TRBD2	TRBJ2-5	TGTGCCAGCAGCCAAGAACGACTAGCGGAAGGGCAAGAGACCCAGTACTTC	CASSQERLAEGQETQYF
.	TRBV5-1	.	TRBJ1-3	TGCGCCAGCAGCTTGGCCCTCTCTGGAAACACCATATATTTT	CASSLALSGNTIYF